The 27 T cell receptor beta chains in this list originate from one sample, sequenced in a study of OX40 agonist ivuxolimab in advanced cancers. Assay used: immunoSEQ multiplex PCR; TCRdb lists only in-frame clones, some missing. The sample yields tens of thousands of clones, approximately 83% seen once. The input for sequencing was CD4+ or CD8+ T cells sorted from blood, taken in a trial of the OX40 agonist ivuxolimab. The origin of the receptors is an adult with an advanced solid tumor such as melanoma, head and neck, liver or kidney cancer.

V is TRBV5-1 and J is TRBJ1-5, with no clear D. The germline V gene encodes CDR1 SGHRS and CDR2 YFSETQ. This CDR3 has 13 amino acids. V was clipped by 0 bases and J by 2 bases, with 3 bases between them. As DNA, the CDR3 is TGCGCCAGCAGCTTGGATCGCAATCAGCCCCAGCATTTT. Its translation is CASSLDRNQPQHF.

The chain is built from TRBV4-3 and TRBJ2-1; 10 bases line up with TRBD2. This CDR3 is 15 amino acids long. Germline loops: CDR1 LGHNA, CDR2 YSLEER. V lost 3 bases and J lost 8; bases outside the gene matches: 7. The chain's CDR3 is CASSQESGGAHEQFF. The DNA of the CDR3 is TGCGCCAGCAGCCAGGAAAGCGGGGGGGCCCATGAGCAGTTCTTC.

The chain combines TRBV10-1 with TRBJ2-6; D remains unclear. The CDR3 is made up of 18 amino acids. V shed 7 bases and J shed 0 bases, with 19 bases lying between them. Germline V gene lookup returns CDR1 WNHNN and CDR2 SYGVQD (reference sequence). CDR3 sequence (DNA): TGCGCCAGCATAAGAATGTCCCATGAAAACTCTGGGGCCAACGTCCTGACTTTC. Translating it yields CASIRMSHENSGANVLTF.

The count of this clone is one. The chain recombines TRBV20-1 with TRBJ1-1; D unresolved. Germline loops: CDR1 DFQATT, CDR2 SNEGSKA (reference sequence). V was cut by 6 bases and J by 6 bases, with 11 bases left in between. This CDR3 comprises 11 residues. This chain's CDR3 is CSAPLFAEAFF. As DNA, the CDR3 is TGCAGTGCCCCGCTTTTCGCTGAAGCTTTCTTT.

The chain is built from TRBV7-6 and TRBJ1-3, with a possible D match to TRBD1 (5 bases). The CDR3 runs to 16 residues. In germline, CDR1 is SGHVS, CDR2 FNYEAQ. V dropped 6 bases and J dropped 0 bases, with 15 bases sitting between them. CDR3 in DNA: TGTGCCAGCAGTCGGACACCCCGCCGCTCTGGAAACACCATATATTTT. Protein sequence: CASSRTPRRSGNTIYF.

This chain uses TRBV9 with TRBJ2-1, with 7 bases fitting TRBD2. The CDR3 consists of 13 residues. Germline CDR1 SGDLS, CDR2 YYNGEE. V lost 10 bases to trimming and J lost 1 base; unmatched junction nucleotides: 5. CDR3 DNA sequence: TGTGCCTCTGGGGAGGGTTCCTACAATGAGCAGTTCTTC. This translates into CASGEGSYNEQFF.

This rearrangement joins TRBV27 to TRBJ1-2, with TRBD1 as a possible D gene (5 bases). The CDR3 totals 16 residues. V was cut by 4 bases and J by 4 bases, with 19 bases left in between. The germline V gene encodes CDR1 MNHEY and CDR2 SMNVEV (reference sequence). CDR3 nucleotide sequence: TGTGCCAGCAGTTCCCGCCGGCTTCGGGACCTCTATGGCTACACCTTC. Encoded protein: CASSSRRLRDLYGYTF.

The chain couples TRBV9 to TRBJ2-3; 11 bases map to TRBD2. The CDR3 consists of 15 residues. In germline, CDR1 is SGDLS, CDR2 YYNGEE. V lost 3 bases to trimming and J lost 2 bases; unmatched junction nucleotides: 2. The CDR3 protein is CASSATSGVTDTQYF. The CDR3 nucleotides read TGTGCCAGCAGCGCGACTAGCGGGGTCACAGATACGCAGTATTTT.

The gene calls are TRBV4-1 and TRBJ1-3; D not resolved. Trimming took 2 bases from V and 0 from J, leaving 5 bases between them. The CDR3 loop spans 14 amino acids. The germline gives CDR1 MGHRA, CDR2 YSYEKL. CDR3 residues: CASSQRGSGNTIYF. In DNA form, the CDR3 reads TGCGCCAGCAGCCAACGGGGCTCTGGAAACACCATATATTTT.

The rearrangement uses TRBV19 and TRBJ1-1; D unresolved. Looked up from germline, CDR1 is LNHDA and CDR2 is SQIVND (reference sequence). Trimming left V 3 bases short and J 6 bases short, with 17 bases between. The CDR3 spans 15 residues. CDR3 in amino acids: CASSMGSGSVAEAFF. The CDR3 region has the DNA TGTGCCAGTAGTATGGGCAGTGGGTCTGTCGCTGAAGCTTTCTTT.

This sequence joins TRBV5-1 and TRBJ2-7; 7 positions agree with TRBD1. This CDR3 has 16 amino acids. The J segment lost 2 bases and the V segment lost 1 base, leaving 9 bases of the junction unmatched. From germline, CDR1 is SGHRS and CDR2 YFSETQ. CDR3 amino acids: CASSLTTTGPPYEQYF. The CDR3 DNA reads as TGCGCCAGCAGCTTGACAACGACAGGGCCGCCCTACGAGCAGTACTTC.

The chain couples TRBV19 to TRBJ1-1, with 7 bases lining up with TRBD1. V dropped 6 bases and J dropped 0; count of bases not matched to a gene: 4. Germline-derived CDR1 and CDR2 are LNHDA and SQIVND (reference sequence). This CDR3 has 14 residues. This chain's CDR3 is CASRRDSLNTEAFF. CDR3 nucleotides: TGTGCCAGTAGAAGGGACAGTCTGAACACTGAAGCTTTCTTT.

This clone appeared once. V gene TRBV4-2 combines with J gene TRBJ2-4; no clear D. This CDR3 region has 18 residues. Between the trimmed V and J ends, which lost 4 bases and 2 bases, there was a span of 21 bases. The germline gives CDR1 LGHNA, CDR2 YNFKEQ. This CDR3 reads CASSLNSNHKDTKNIQYF. The CDR3 nucleotides read TGTGCCAGCAGCCTTAACTCAAATCACAAGGATACCAAAAACATTCAGTACTTC.

This clone was seen just once. The rearrangement joins TRBV5-1 to TRBJ1-3; a possible D gene is TRBD1 (6 bases). CDR1 and CDR2 (germline): SGHRS, YFSETQ. V gave up 1 base and J gave up 0 bases, with 14 bases separating them. This CDR3 spans 17 amino acids. The CDR3, as DNA: TGCGCCAGCAGCTTGACAGGGTGGGGACTCTCTGGAAACACCATATATTTT. Translated: CASSLTGWGLSGNTIYF.

V usage is TRBV11-2 and J usage is TRBJ2-3; no definite D call. This CDR3 spans 15 amino acids. Germline lookup yields CDR1 SGHAT and CDR2 FQNNGV. V was clipped by 2 bases and J by 0 bases, with 9 bases between them. CDR3 residues: CASSLSQRSTDTQYF. The CDR3 bases are TGTGCCAGCAGCTTATCCCAGAGAAGCACAGATACGCAGTATTTT. The full variable domain, in which reference TRBV11-2 and TRBJ2-3 provide the parts outside the CDR3, is EAGVAQSPRYKIIEKRQSVAFWCNPISGHATLYWYQQILGQGPKLLIQFQNNGVVDDSQLPKDRFSAERLKGVDSTLKIQPAKLEDSAVYLCASSLSQRSTDTQYFGPGTRLTVL.

The rearrangement links TRBV25-1 to TRBJ1-3; the match to TRBD1 covers 7 bases. J lost 4 bases, V lost 1 base, and 4 bases had no gene match. CDR3 length: 15 amino acids. Germline V gene sequence: CDR1 MGHDK, CDR2 SYGVNS. The CDR3 is CASSESGRGGNTIYF. The CDR3 DNA reads TGTGCCAGCAGTGAATCGGGCAGGGGGGGAAACACCATATATTTT.

The chain has TRBV7-8 and TRBJ1-2, with a possible D match to TRBD1 (6 bases). From germline, CDR1 is SGHVS and CDR2 FQNEAQ. The CDR3 is 15 amino acids. Trimming left V 2 bases short and J 10 bases short, with 20 bases between. The CDR3 bases are TGTGCCAGCAGCTTAAACACAGGGAGCTCGGTTGCCTACACCTTC. As protein: CASSLNTGSSVAYTF.

V gene TRBV15 combines with J gene TRBJ2-2; 8 bases align to TRBD2. V was pared by 5 bases and J by 4 bases, with 9 bases of the junction left unmatched. The CDR3 runs 16 residues. Germline V gene data show CDR1 as LNHNV and CDR2 as YYDKDF (reference sequence). CDR3: CATSFRGGPSTGELFF. The CDR3 DNA follows: TGTGCCACCAGCTTCCGGGGGGGGCCGAGCACCGGGGAGCTGTTTTTT.

This chain joins TRBV4-1 and TRBJ1-1; perhaps TRBD1 as D (5 bases). Germline V gene lookup returns CDR1 MGHRA and CDR2 YSYEKL. The CDR3 sequence is 14 residues long. The germline V and J ends were trimmed by 2 bases and 6 bases, with 13 bases remaining between them. The CDR3 reads CASSQYHLGPEAFF. Here the CDR3 DNA reads TGCGCCAGCAGCCAATACCATTTGGGGCCTGAAGCTTTCTTT.

The V call is TRBV7-3, the J call TRBJ2-7, with 12 bases matching TRBD2. This CDR3 has 15 residues. V trimming: 2 bases; J trimming: 3 bases; junction bases outside the gene matches: 2. Germline assignment: CDR1 SGHTA and CDR2 FQGTGA. The CDR3, as DNA: TGTGCCAGCAGCTTAGTACTAGCGGGGGGCTACGAGCAGTACTTC. Its translation is CASSLVLAGGYEQYF. The full variable domain, with the rest looked up from reference TRBV7-3 and TRBJ2-7, is GAGVSQTPSNKVTEKGKYVELRCDPISGHTALYWYRQSLGQGPEFLIYFQGTGAADDSGLPNDRFFAVRPEGSVSTLKIQRTERGDSAVYLCASSLVLAGGYEQYFGPGTRLTVT.

This clone occurred once. The V and J genes are TRBV19 and TRBJ1-2; the D gene is possibly TRBD1 (6 bases). The V end lost 7 bases, the J end lost 5 bases, and 11 bases lay between the germline ends. The CDR3 contains 12 residues. Germline CDR1 reads LNHDA; CDR2 reads SQIVND (reference sequence). DNA of the CDR3: TGTGCCAGTACCAGGACAGCGTATGGCTACACCTTC. It encodes CASTRTAYGYTF.

This chain uses TRBV19 with TRBJ2-2; D may be TRBD1 or TRBD2 (5 bases each). Germline V gives CDR1 LNHDA, CDR2 SQIVND (reference sequence). The germline V and J ends were trimmed by 1 base and 5 bases, with 8 bases remaining between them. The CDR3 has 14 amino acids. The CDR3 DNA follows: TGTGCCAGTAGTATAGCGGGACGTACCGGGGAGCTGTTTTTT. Protein: CASSIAGRTGELFF.

The rearrangement joins TRBV5-1 to TRBJ1-5, with D possibly TRBD1 on 5 matching bases. Trimming removed 1 base at V and 4 bases at J, with 9 bases between. The CDR3 is 14 residues long. The germline gives CDR1 SGHRS, CDR2 YFSETQ. In DNA, the CDR3 is TGCGCCAGCAGCTTGACAGGACTTAATCAGCCCCAGCATTTT. Translating gives CASSLTGLNQPQHF.

This clone occurred a few times. J is TRBJ1-2 and V is TRBV5-6; 7 nucleotides match TRBD1. CDR1 is SGHDT, CDR2 YYEEEE, per germline. The CDR3 has 17 residues. V lost 1 base, J lost 6 bases, and 15 bases stayed unmatched. The CDR3, as DNA: TGTGCCAGCAGCTTGCAGGCTAAAGGGGGCCTAACTAATGGCTACACCTTC. It is translated as CASSLQAKGGLTNGYTF.

The DNA for the CDR3 is TGTGCCAGCAGTGGTCCCGGGACAGGGAGCGAGACCCAGTACTTC. Its protein is CASSGPGTGSETQYF. The V call is TRBV25-1, the J call TRBJ2-5, with TRBD1 matching over 9 bases. The CDR3 is made up of 15 amino acids. Germline V gene data show CDR1 as MGHDK and CDR2 as SYGVNS. The V gene end was trimmed by 4 bases and the J gene end by 5 bases; junction bases not matched to a gene: 8.

The gene calls are TRBV5-1 and TRBJ1-2; D not resolved. The CDR3 has 14 amino acids. CDR1 is SGHRS and CDR2 is YFSETQ in the germline V gene. V was pared by 0 bases and J by 6 bases, with 12 bases between. CDR3 sequence reads: CASSLAVSRDGYTF. The CDR3 DNA reads as TGCGCCAGCAGCTTGGCCGTTAGTCGCGATGGCTACACCTTC.

The rearrangement uses TRBV5-1 and TRBJ2-7; D is undetermined. CDR3 length equals 13 residues. V was clipped by 4 bases and J by 2 bases, with 10 bases between them. Germline V gives CDR1 SGHRS, CDR2 YFSETQ. The CDR3 sequence is CASSTDGAYEQYF. The CDR3 DNA reads as TGCGCCAGCAGCACGGATGGTGCCTACGAGCAGTACTTC. Complete variable domain (other parts from reference TRBV5-1 and TRBJ2-7): KAGVTQTPRYLIKTRGQQVTLSCSPISGHRSVSWYQQTPGQGLQFLFEYFSETQRNKGNFPGRFSGRQFSNSRSEMNVSTLELGDSALYLCASSTDGAYEQYFGPGTRLTVT.